Here is one TCR beta chain with its context. What it binds is not known. The sample is drawn from a study of Graves' ophthalmopathy and Graves' hyperthyroidism. Across the study: Ophthalmopathy not arising within 18 months of follow-up defined hyperthyroidism as stable.

For repertoire sequencing, the TCR beta CDR3 regions were amplified from RNA transcripts. Following a first-round RT-PCR that used HTBI primers, a second-round multiplex PCR was carried out. TCRdb recomputed calls from the multiplex PCR reads with MiXCR, one row per CDR3 protein. The sample has 900,000 to 1,200,000 distinct CDR3 sequences, about 40% seen once. Overall study findings and caveats: Ophthalmopathy versus stable hyperthyroidism: 13-signature model gave around 90% sensitivity, 81.08% specificity.

The sample comprised peripheral blood or thyroid tissue (not recorded which). The sequence was collected from an adult man with Graves' hyperthyroidism.

CDR3 loop: CASSLRTGTDTQYF. CDR3 nucleotide sequence: TGTGCCAGCAGCTTACGGACCGGCACAGATACGCAGTATTTT. This rearrangement joins TRBV7-9 to TRBJ2-3; D unresolved. The germline CDR1 and CDR2 sequences are SEHNR and FQNEAQ (reference sequence). The CDR3 length is 14 residues. V was cut by 2 bases and J by 1 base, with 7 bases left in between.